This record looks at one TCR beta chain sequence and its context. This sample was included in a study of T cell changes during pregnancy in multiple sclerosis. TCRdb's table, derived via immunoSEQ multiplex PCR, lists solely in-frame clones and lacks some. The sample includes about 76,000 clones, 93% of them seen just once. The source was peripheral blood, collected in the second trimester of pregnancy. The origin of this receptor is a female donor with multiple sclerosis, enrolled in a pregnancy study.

The CDR3 loop is CASSPQGLEYEQYF. The CDR3 bases are TGTGCCAGCAGCCCGCAGGGGTTAGAATACGAGCAGTACTTC. The gene calls are TRBV7-9 and TRBJ2-7; D possibly corresponds to TRBD1 (6 bases). From germline, CDR1 is SEHNR and CDR2 FQNEAQ (reference sequence). V was cut by 5 bases and J by 4 bases, with 15 bases left in between. The CDR3 loop spans 14 amino acids.